The 16 T cell receptor beta chains below all came from one sample that was sequenced in a study of PD-1 blockade in mismatch repair-deficient tumors. Data came from immunoSEQ multiplex PCR; TCRdb stores just in-frame clones and leaves some out. The sample contains about 130,000 clones, approximately 91% of which appear only once. The source was peripheral blood, collected approximately 69 weeks after starting pembrolizumab. Receptor source: an adult with mismatch repair-deficient cancer.

The genes are TRBV4-3 and TRBJ2-7; D not resolved. Germline CDR1 and CDR2: LGHNA and YSLEER. The CDR3 spans 14 residues. V lost 0 bases, J lost 3 bases, and 9 bases lay in between. Here the CDR3 DNA reads TGCGCCAGCAGCCAAGATATTTTGGTCTACGAGCAGTACTTC. Translated: CASSQDILVYEQYF.

The chain employs TRBV6-5 and TRBJ2-1, with TRBD2 matching over 8 bases. Looked up from germline, CDR1 is MNHEY and CDR2 is SVGAGI. V trimming: 4 bases; J trimming: 7 bases; junction bases outside the gene matches: 6. CDR3 length: 14 residues. CDR3 sequence reads: CASSFNSGRNEQFF. The CDR3, as DNA: TGTGCCAGCAGTTTTAACAGCGGGAGAAATGAGCAGTTCTTC.

V gene TRBV13 combines with J gene TRBJ2-3; 7 nucleotides agree with TRBD2. CDR1 PRHDT and CDR2 FYEKMQ come from the germline V gene (reference sequence). The ends lost 5 bases at V and 0 bases at J; junction bases unmatched: 8. The CDR3 has 16 residues. CDR3 sequence reads: CASSRKRGSSTDTQYF. CDR3 in DNA: TGTGCCAGCAGCCGCAAGCGGGGCTCTAGCACAGATACGCAGTATTTT.

The J gene is TRBJ2-3, the V gene TRBV2; D is unresolved. Trimming cost V 5 bases and J 1 base, with 16 bases left between them. There are 16 residues in the CDR3. The germline gives CDR1 SNHLY, CDR2 FYNNEI. CDR3 nucleotide sequence: TGTGCCAGCAGTTCTCCCTTCCGGGTCCGCACAGATACGCAGTATTTT. Translated, it gives CASSSPFRVRTDTQYF.

The chain links TRBV11-3 to TRBJ2-6; 11 nucleotides agree with TRBD1. The V gene end was trimmed by 4 bases and the J gene end by 2 bases; junction bases not matched to a gene: 7. The length of the CDR3 is 18 residues. The germline V gene encodes CDR1 SGHNT and CDR2 YENEEA. The CDR3 DNA is TGTGCCAGCAGCTCCAATAGGGACAGGGGGACTGGGGCCAACGTCCTGACTTTC. Translation: CASSSNRDRGTGANVLTF. Variable domain in full (rest from reference TRBV11-3 and TRBJ2-6): EAGVVQSPRYKIIEKKQPVAFWCNPISGHNTLYWYLQNLGQGPELLIRYENEEAVDDSQLPKDRFSAERLKGVDSTLKIQPAELGDSAVYLCASSSNRDRGTGANVLTFGAGSRLTVL.

The chain recombines TRBV6-6 with TRBJ1-1; no definite D call. CDR3 size: 14 residues. Trimming removed 10 bases from V and 5 bases from J, with 20 bases in between. Germline CDR1 and CDR2: MNHNY and SVGAGI (reference sequence). CDR3 residues: CATGDGPTWTEAFF. The CDR3 region has the DNA TGTGCCACCGGGGATGGCCCTACCTGGACTGAAGCTTTCTTT.

This clone has just one count. V usage is TRBV6-1 and J usage is TRBJ1-1; D unresolved. CDR1 and CDR2 (germline): MNHNS, SASEGT. Trimming cost V 6 bases and J 1 base, with 12 bases left between them. The CDR3 totals 14 residues. The CDR3 region is CASREDSRNTEAFF. The CDR3 region has the DNA TGTGCCAGCAGAGAGGACTCGCGGAACACTGAAGCTTTCTTT.

The chain carries TRBV19 and TRBJ2-7, with 8 nucleotides matching TRBD1. The length of the CDR3 is 14 residues. The J segment lost 4 bases and the V segment lost 6 bases, leaving 8 bases of the junction unmatched. Germline values: CDR1 LNHDA, CDR2 SQIVND (reference sequence). The CDR3 sequence is CASSLGTGLYEQYF. The CDR3 bases are TGTGCCAGTAGCCTCGGGACAGGTCTTTACGAGCAGTACTTC.

This clone has just one count. The V gene is TRBV18, the J gene TRBJ2-1, with D unclear. V was cut by 3 bases and J by 0 bases, with 3 bases left in between. Looked up from germline, CDR1 is KGHSH and CDR2 is LQKENI. The CDR3 has 13 amino acids. CDR3 sequence (DNA): TGTGCCAGCTCACCCCCCTCCTACAATGAGCAGTTCTTC. It is translated as CASSPPSYNEQFF.

The chain couples TRBV11-3 to TRBJ2-1, with TRBD1 identical over 12 bases. Germline V gene sequence: CDR1 SGHNT, CDR2 YENEEA. This CDR3 region has 16 residues. Trimming cost V 4 bases and J 10 bases; bases outside gene matches: 11. For the CDR3, the DNA is TGTGCCAGCAGCTCGACTCCGGGACAGGGGGCGGAGGAGCAGTTCTTC. This sequence encodes CASSSTPGQGAEEQFF. Drawing the rest from reference TRBV11-3 and TRBJ2-1, the complete variable domain is EAGVVQSPRYKIIEKKQPVAFWCNPISGHNTLYWYLQNLGQGPELLIRYENEEAVDDSQLPKDRFSAERLKGVDSTLKIQPAELGDSAVYLCASSSTPGQGAEEQFFGPGTRLTVL.

CDR3 sequence: CASSLGGTAYEQYF. In nucleotides, the CDR3 is TGTGCCAGCAGCTTAGGCGGGACAGCCTACGAGCAGTACTTC. The chain joins TRBV7-6 to TRBJ2-7; D possibly corresponds to TRBD1 (7 bases). Germline loops: CDR1 SGHVS, CDR2 FNYEAQ. The CDR3 is 14 amino acids. The V and J ends lost 1 base and 2 bases respectively, with 9 bases between them.

This CDR3 is CASRPLVNEQPQHF. For the CDR3, the DNA is TGTGCCAGCAGACCCCTGGTAAATGAGCAGCCCCAGCATTTT. This sequence joins TRBV27 and TRBJ1-5; D gene unclear. The germline CDR1 and CDR2 sequences are MNHEY and SMNVEV (reference sequence). The CDR3 has 14 residues. V was trimmed by 6 bases and J by 7 bases, leaving 16 bases between them.

The chain carries TRBV11-3 and TRBJ2-7; D may be TRBD1 (7 bases). In germline, CDR1 is SGHNT, CDR2 YENEEA. The V end lost 5 bases, the J end lost 3 bases, and 14 bases lay between the germline ends. CDR3 size: 14 residues. The CDR3 sequence is CASSPRGVLYEQYF. The DNA for the CDR3 is TGTGCCAGCAGCCCCAGGGGGGTTCTCTACGAGCAGTACTTC.

This sequence joins TRBV28 and TRBJ2-7, with a possible D match to TRBD2 (6 bases). Trimming pared 6 bases from V and 0 bases from J, leaving 30 bases between. The CDR3 totals 20 residues. Germline V lookup: CDR1 MDHEN, CDR2 SYDVKM. The CDR3 loop reads CASSGSIPLTGDARSYEQYF. The CDR3 DNA follows: TGTGCCAGCAGCGGCAGCATCCCACTTACGGGAGATGCGCGCTCCTACGAGCAGTACTTC. The variable domain in full, completed from reference TRBV28 and TRBJ2-7, reads DVKVTQSSRYLVKRTGEKVFLECVQDMDHENMFWYRQDPGLGLRLIYFSYDVKMKEKGDIPEGYSVSREKKERFSLILESASTNQTSMYLCASSGSIPLTGDARSYEQYFGPGTRLTVT.

V and J are TRBV7-6 and TRBJ2-7; 9 bases align to TRBD1. J gave up 3 bases and V 4 bases, and 4 bases lay outside the gene matches. Germline CDR1 is SGHVS and CDR2 is FNYEAQ. The CDR3 contains 14 residues. This CDR3 reads CASSYGQGYYEQYF. The DNA of the CDR3 is TGTGCCAGCAGCTACGGACAGGGGTACTACGAGCAGTACTTC. The full variable domain, its missing parts supplied by reference TRBV7-6 and TRBJ2-7, is GAGVSQSPRYKVTKRGQDVALRCDPISGHVSLYWYRQALGQGPEFLTYFNYEAQQDKSGLPNDRFSAERPEGSISTLTIQRTEQRDSAMYRCASSYGQGYYEQYFGPGTRLTVT.

The genes are TRBV9 and TRBJ2-1, with TRBD2 as a possible D gene (6 bases). This CDR3 comprises 14 residues. The germline V and J ends were trimmed by 3 bases and 3 bases, with 10 bases remaining between them. Per the germline V gene, CDR1 is SGDLS and CDR2 is YYNGEE. The CDR3 reads CASSEETSYNEQFF. The CDR3 DNA follows: TGTGCCAGCAGCGAGGAGACTAGCTACAATGAGCAGTTCTTC.